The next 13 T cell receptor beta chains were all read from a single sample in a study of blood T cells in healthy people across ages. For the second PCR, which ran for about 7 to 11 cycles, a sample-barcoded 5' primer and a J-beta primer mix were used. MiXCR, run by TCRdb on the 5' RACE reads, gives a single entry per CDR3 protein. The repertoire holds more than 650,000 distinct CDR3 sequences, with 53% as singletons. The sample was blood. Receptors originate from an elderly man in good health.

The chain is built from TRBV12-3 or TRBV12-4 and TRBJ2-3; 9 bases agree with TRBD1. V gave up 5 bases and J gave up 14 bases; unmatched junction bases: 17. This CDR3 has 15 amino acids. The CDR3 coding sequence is TGTGCCAGCAGTAAAACAGGGGGCGAGGGCAGATACGCGTATTTT. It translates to CASSKTGGEGRYAYF.

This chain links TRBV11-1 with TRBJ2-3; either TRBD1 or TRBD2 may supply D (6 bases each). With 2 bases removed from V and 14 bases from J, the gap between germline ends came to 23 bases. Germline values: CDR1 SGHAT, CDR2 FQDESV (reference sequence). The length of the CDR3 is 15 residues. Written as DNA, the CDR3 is TGTGCCAGCAGCTTATCCCCTGGGGGGCACAGATACGCGTATTTT. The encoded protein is CASSLSPGGHRYAYF.

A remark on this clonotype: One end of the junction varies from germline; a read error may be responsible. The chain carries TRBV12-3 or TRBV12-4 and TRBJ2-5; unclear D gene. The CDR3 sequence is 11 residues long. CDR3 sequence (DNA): TGTGCCAGTTCGGTAGTAGAGACCCGGTACTTC. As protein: CASSVVETRYF.

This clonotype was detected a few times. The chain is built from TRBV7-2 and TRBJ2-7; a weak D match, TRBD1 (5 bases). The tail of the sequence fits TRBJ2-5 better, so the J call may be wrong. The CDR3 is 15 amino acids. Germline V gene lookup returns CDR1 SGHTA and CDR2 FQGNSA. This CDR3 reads CASSLRGIRLETQYF. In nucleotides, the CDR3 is TGTGCCAGCAGTCTTAGGGGAATCAGATTGGAGACCCAGTACTTC.

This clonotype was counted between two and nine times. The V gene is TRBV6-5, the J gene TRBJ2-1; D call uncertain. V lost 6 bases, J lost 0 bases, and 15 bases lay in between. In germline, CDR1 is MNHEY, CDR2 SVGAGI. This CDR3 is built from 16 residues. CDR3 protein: CASSSRYFSSYNEQFF. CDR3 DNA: TGTGCCAGCAGCTCCAGATACTTTAGCTCCTACAATGAGCAGTTCTTC.

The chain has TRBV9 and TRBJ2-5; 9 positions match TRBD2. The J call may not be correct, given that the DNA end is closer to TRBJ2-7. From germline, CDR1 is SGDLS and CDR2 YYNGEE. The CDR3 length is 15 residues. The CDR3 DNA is TGTGCCAGCAGCGTAGGTAGCGGGAGTCGCCACGAGCAGTACTTC. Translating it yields CASSVGSGSRHEQYF.

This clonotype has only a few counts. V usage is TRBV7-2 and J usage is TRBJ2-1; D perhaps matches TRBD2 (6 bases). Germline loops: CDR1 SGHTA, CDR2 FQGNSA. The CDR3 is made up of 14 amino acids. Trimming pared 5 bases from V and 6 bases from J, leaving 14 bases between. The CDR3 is CASSPYGGPNEQFF. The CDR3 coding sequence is TGTGCCAGCAGCCCTTACGGAGGGCCCAATGAGCAGTTCTTC.

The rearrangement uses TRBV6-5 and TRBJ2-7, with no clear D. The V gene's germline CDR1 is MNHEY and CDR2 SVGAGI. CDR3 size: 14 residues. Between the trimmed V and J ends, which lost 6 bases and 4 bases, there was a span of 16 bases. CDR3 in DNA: TGTGCCAGCAGGGGCCTGGGCCAGCCATACGAGCAGTACTTC. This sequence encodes CASRGLGQPYEQYF.

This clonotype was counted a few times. This chain's CDR3 is CASRAGTSGGSSYNEQFF. CDR3 nucleotide sequence: TGCGCCAGCAGAGCCGGGACTAGCGGGGGTAGCTCCTACAATGAGCAGTTCTTC. The chain carries TRBV5-1 and TRBJ2-1; 14 bases align to TRBD2. The CDR3 is made up of 18 amino acids. Trimming cost V 5 bases and J 0 bases; bases outside gene matches: 7. CDR1 is SGHRS and CDR2 is YFSETQ in the germline V gene.

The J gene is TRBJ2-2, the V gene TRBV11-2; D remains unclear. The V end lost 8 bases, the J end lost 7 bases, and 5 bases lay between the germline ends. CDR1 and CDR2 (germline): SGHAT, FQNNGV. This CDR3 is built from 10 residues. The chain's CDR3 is CASGFGELFF. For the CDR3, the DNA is TGTGCCAGCGGATTCGGGGAGCTGTTTTTT.

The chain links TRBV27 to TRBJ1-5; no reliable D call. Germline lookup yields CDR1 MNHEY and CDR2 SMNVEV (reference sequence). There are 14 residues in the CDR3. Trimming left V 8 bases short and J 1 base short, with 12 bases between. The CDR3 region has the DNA TGTGCCAGCCGACCGTTGGCGAGCAATCAGCCCCAGCATTTT. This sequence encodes CASRPLASNQPQHF.

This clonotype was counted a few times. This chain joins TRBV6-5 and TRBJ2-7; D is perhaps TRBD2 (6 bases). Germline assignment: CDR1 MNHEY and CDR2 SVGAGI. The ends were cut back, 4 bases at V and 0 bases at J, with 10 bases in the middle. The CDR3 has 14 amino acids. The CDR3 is CASSLRDASYEQYF. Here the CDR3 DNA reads TGTGCCAGCAGTTTGCGGGACGCCTCCTACGAGCAGTACTTC.

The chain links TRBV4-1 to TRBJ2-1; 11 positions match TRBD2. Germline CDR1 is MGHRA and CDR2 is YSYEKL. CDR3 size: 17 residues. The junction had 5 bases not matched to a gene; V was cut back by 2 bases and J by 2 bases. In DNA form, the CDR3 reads TGCGCCAGCAGCCAACCTAGCGGGAGGCCCCCCTACAATGAGCAGTTCTTC. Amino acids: CASSQPSGRPPYNEQFF.